This TCR beta chain is drawn from a study of T cell responses to AZD1222 COVID-19 vaccine. Study outcomes and limitations: Mapped onto spike, vaccine-associated CD4 TCRs spanned it and were dominant at 160-218 and 743-854.

The CDR3 has 11 residues. CDR1 SEHNR and CDR2 FQNEAQ come from the germline V gene (reference sequence). The method was immunoSEQ multiplex PCR; TCRdb's version includes in-frame clones alone and lacks a portion of them. Here the sample spans about 210,000 clones, approximately 92% being singletons. As concerns this clone: Its target is unknown.

The TCR comes from an adult in good health. The V gene is TRBV7-9, the J gene TRBJ1-2, with a weak D call TRBD1 (5 bases). The sample consisted of peripheral blood, taken on day 0 of AZD1222 vaccination. CDR3 sequence (DNA): TGTGTCCCGGGGGACGTTGGCGGCTACACCTTC. As protein: CVPGDVGGYTF.